This is a list of T cell receptor beta chains from one sample in a study of CD8 T cell repertoires and HIV-1 epitope variants. Libraries were prepared by immunoSEQ multiplex PCR; TCRdb keeps only in-frame clonotypes and omits some of them. Here the sample spans 80,000 to 95,000 clones, roughly four fifths being singletons. Sequencing input: uncultured baseline CD8+ T cells from peripheral blood mononuclear cells (PBMCs). These receptors were collected from a male donor with HIV. CDR3s include the opening cysteine and the closing phenylalanine or tryptophan. The D gene is left open where the match is weak. Clone size is not always given. Where it is, it says once, few, many or a class for expanded clones.

v_call: TRBV7-6
j_call: TRBJ2-7
clone_size: many
d_call: NA
cdr3_aa: CASSLTRAGPGGSYEQYF
cdr3_nt: TGTGCCAGCAGCCTGACGAGGGCGGGGCCTGGGGGCTCCTACGAGCAGTACTTC

v_call: TRBV28
j_call: TRBJ2-7
clone_size: NA
d_call: NA
cdr3_aa: CASCVGGQIYEQYF
cdr3_nt: TGTGCCAGCTGTGTGGGGGGACAGATCTACGAGCAGTACTTC

v_call: TRBV27
j_call: TRBJ1-5
clone_size: NA
d_call: NA
cdr3_aa: CASRPLAGHQPQHF
cdr3_nt: TGTGCCAGTAGACCCTTGGCAGGGCATCAGCCCCAGCATTTT

v_call: TRBV5-6
j_call: TRBJ1-2
clone_size: few
d_call: NA
cdr3_aa: CASSLAALGSYGYTF
cdr3_nt: TGTGCCAGCAGCTTAGCGGCCCTTGGGAGTTATGGCTACACCTTC

v_call: TRBV5-1
j_call: TRBJ2-7
clone_size: NA
d_call: NA
cdr3_aa: CASRGGYEQYF
cdr3_nt: TGCGCCTCCCGCGGCGGGTACGAGCAGTACTTC

v_call: TRBV7-2
j_call: TRBJ1-2
clone_size: NA
d_call: TRBD1
cdr3_aa: CASSSNRGSYGYTF
cdr3_nt: TGTGCCAGCAGCTCGAACAGGGGGAGCTATGGCTACACCTTC

v_call: TRBV7-7
j_call: TRBJ2-6
clone_size: NA
d_call: NA
cdr3_aa: CASSLPPFSGANVLTF
cdr3_nt: TGTGCTAGCAGCCTTCCCCCTTTTTCTGGGGCCAACGTCCTGACTTTC

v_call: TRBV7-9
j_call: TRBJ2-7
clone_size: few
d_call: NA
cdr3_aa: CASSLAPDEQYF
cdr3_nt: TGTGCCAGCAGCTTAGCCCCGGACGAGCAGTACTTC

v_call: TRBV6-5
j_call: TRBJ2-7
clone_size: few
d_call: NA
cdr3_aa: CASSYALSGTHEQYF
cdr3_nt: TGTGCCAGCAGTTACGCTCTTTCGGGGACCCACGAGCAGTACTTC

v_call: TRBV6-1
j_call: TRBJ2-5
clone_size: many
d_call: NA
cdr3_aa: CASRQGGEETQYF
cdr3_nt: TGTGCCAGCAGACAGGGTGGAGAAGAGACCCAGTACTTC

v_call: TRBV10-2
j_call: TRBJ1-1
clone_size: NA
d_call: NA
cdr3_aa: CASSGIGTSEAFF
cdr3_nt: TGCGCCAGCAGCGGCATAGGGACCAGTGAAGCTTTCTTT

v_call: TRBV2
j_call: TRBJ2-7
clone_size: NA
d_call: TRBD2
cdr3_aa: CASSERGLVNHEQYF
cdr3_nt: TGTGCCAGCAGTGAAAGAGGACTAGTTAACCACGAGCAGTACTTC

v_call: TRBV5-1
j_call: TRBJ2-4
clone_size: NA
d_call: TRBD1
cdr3_aa: CASSLMTGKNIQYF
cdr3_nt: TGCGCCAGCAGCTTGATGACAGGGAAAAACATTCAGTACTTC

v_call: TRBV2
j_call: TRBJ2-2
clone_size: NA
d_call: TRBD1
cdr3_aa: CASSEGQGYTGELFF
cdr3_nt: TGTGCCAGCAGTGAGGGACAGGGGTACACCGGGGAGCTGTTTTTT

v_call: TRBV27
j_call: TRBJ2-5
clone_size: NA
d_call: NA
cdr3_aa: CASSLRVGTSKETQYF
cdr3_nt: TGTGCCAGCAGTTTAAGGGTTGGGACTTCAAAAGAGACCCAGTACTTC

v_call: TRBV19
j_call: TRBJ1-1
clone_size: many
d_call: NA
cdr3_aa: CASSIGRDPGRGEAFF
cdr3_nt: TGTGCCAGTAGTATAGGCCGGGACCCGGGCAGGGGTGAAGCTTTCTTT

v_call: TRBV28
j_call: TRBJ2-7
clone_size: once
d_call: NA
cdr3_aa: CASSFGSSYEQYF
cdr3_nt: TGTGCCAGCAGCTTCGGGAGCTCCTACGAGCAGTACTTC

v_call: TRBV28
j_call: TRBJ2-7
clone_size: NA
d_call: NA
cdr3_aa: CASSFGQVSYEQYF
cdr3_nt: TGTGCCAGCAGTTTTGGGCAGGTGAGCTACGAGCAGTACTTC

v_call: TRBV27
j_call: TRBJ2-7
clone_size: NA
d_call: NA
cdr3_aa: CASSLSVGSSYEQYF
cdr3_nt: TGTGCCAGCAGCCTGTCGGTTGGGTCCTCCTACGAGCAGTACTTC

v_call: TRBV9
j_call: TRBJ2-5
clone_size: NA
d_call: TRBD2
cdr3_aa: CASSKNELAEWGETQYF
cdr3_nt: TGTGCCAGCAGCAAAAACGAGCTAGCGGAGTGGGGAGAGACCCAGTACTTC

v_call: TRBV18
j_call: TRBJ1-1
clone_size: NA
d_call: NA
cdr3_aa: CASSSGVETEAFF
cdr3_nt: TGTGCCAGCTCGTCCGGGGTGGAGACTGAAGCTTTCTTT

v_call: TRBV2
j_call: TRBJ2-7
clone_size: NA
d_call: NA
cdr3_aa: CASRPVGSYEQYF
cdr3_nt: TGTGCCAGCCGGCCGGTGGGATCCTACGAGCAGTACTTC

v_call: TRBV28
j_call: TRBJ1-2
clone_size: NA
d_call: NA
cdr3_aa: CASSPPIAGGYTF
cdr3_nt: TGTGCCAGCAGCCCACCCATAGCGGGAGGCTACACCTTC

v_call: TRBV6-5
j_call: TRBJ1-4
clone_size: few
d_call: NA
cdr3_aa: CASSPLKGASQGLFF
cdr3_nt: TGTGCCAGCAGCCCTCTGAAGGGCGCATCCCAGGGACTGTTTTTT

v_call: TRBV29-1
j_call: TRBJ1-1
clone_size: once
d_call: TRBD1
cdr3_aa: CSVWDRGRRNTEAFF
cdr3_nt: TGCAGCGTTTGGGACAGGGGGCGGAGGAACACTGAAGCTTTCTTT

v_call: TRBV29-1
j_call: TRBJ2-4
clone_size: NA
d_call: NA
cdr3_aa: CSVRDGSEFRTKNIQYF
cdr3_nt: TGCAGCGTTAGGGACGGGTCCGAGTTTAGAACCAAAAACATTCAGTACTTC

v_call: TRBV15
j_call: TRBJ2-5
clone_size: NA
d_call: TRBD2
cdr3_aa: CATSRDSLAGGLVTQYF
cdr3_nt: TGTGCCACCAGCAGAGATTCTCTAGCGGGGGGGCTAGTGACCCAGTACTTC

v_call: TRBV28
j_call: TRBJ2-5
clone_size: NA
d_call: TRBD1
cdr3_aa: CASSKTGEETQYF
cdr3_nt: TGTGCCAGCAGTAAGACAGGGGAAGAGACCCAGTACTTC

v_call: TRBV9
j_call: TRBJ2-7
clone_size: once
d_call: TRBD1
cdr3_aa: CASSTPTGGSYEQYF
cdr3_nt: TGTGCCAGCAGCACTCCGACAGGGGGCTCCTACGAGCAGTACTTC

v_call: TRBV6-5
j_call: TRBJ2-3
clone_size: NA
d_call: NA
cdr3_aa: CASSYSRSSTDTQYF
cdr3_nt: TGTGCCAGCAGTTACTCGCGGTCGTCCACAGATACGCAGTATTTT

v_call: TRBV6-5
j_call: TRBJ1-4
clone_size: NA
d_call: NA
cdr3_aa: CASSYRVDEKLFF
cdr3_nt: TGTGCCAGCAGTTACAGGGTAGACGAAAAACTGTTTTTT

v_call: TRBV7-2
j_call: TRBJ2-7
clone_size: few
d_call: NA
cdr3_aa: CASSLHGGNPAYEQYF
cdr3_nt: TGTGCCAGCAGCCTCCATGGCGGAAACCCAGCCTACGAGCAGTACTTC

v_call: TRBV5-1
j_call: TRBJ1-1
clone_size: NA
d_call: TRBD1
cdr3_aa: CASSGQGATEAFF
cdr3_nt: TGCGCCAGCAGCGGACAGGGGGCAACTGAAGCTTTCTTT

v_call: TRBV11-2
j_call: TRBJ2-5
clone_size: NA
d_call: TRBD2
cdr3_aa: CASSLFLAGAAAETQYF
cdr3_nt: TGTGCCAGCAGCTTATTCCTAGCGGGGGCCGCAGCTGAGACCCAGTACTTC

v_call: TRBV10-3
j_call: TRBJ2-3
clone_size: once
d_call: NA
cdr3_aa: CAISEQTRDSTDTQYF
cdr3_nt: TGTGCCATCAGTGAGCAAACTCGGGACAGCACAGATACGCAGTATTTT

v_call: TRBV6-4
j_call: TRBJ2-1
clone_size: once
d_call: TRBD1
cdr3_aa: CASSQSGTVYNEQFF
cdr3_nt: TGTGCCAGCAGTCAATCCGGGACAGTCTACAATGAGCAGTTCTTC

v_call: TRBV5-1
j_call: TRBJ2-3
clone_size: few
d_call: TRBD2
cdr3_aa: CASSVLAGTDTQYF
cdr3_nt: TGCGCCAGCAGCGTGCTAGCGGGTACAGATACGCAGTATTTT

v_call: TRBV7-2
j_call: TRBJ2-7
clone_size: many
d_call: NA
cdr3_aa: CASSLEGDPSYEQYF
cdr3_nt: TGTGCCAGCAGCTTAGAGGGGGACCCTTCCTACGAGCAGTACTTC

v_call: TRBV5-1
j_call: TRBJ2-2
clone_size: NA
d_call: TRBD2
cdr3_aa: CASSSPSGGVHGELFF
cdr3_nt: TGCGCCAGCAGCTCACCTAGCGGGGGGGTCCACGGGGAGCTGTTTTTT

v_call: TRBV30
j_call: TRBJ2-7
clone_size: NA
d_call: TRBD2
cdr3_aa: CAWSVHKSGGRSYEQYF
cdr3_nt: TGTGCCTGGAGTGTACATAAGAGCGGGGGACGATCCTACGAGCAGTACTTC

v_call: TRBV4-3
j_call: TRBJ1-2
clone_size: NA
d_call: NA
cdr3_aa: CASSLGLSGGYTF
cdr3_nt: TGCGCCAGCAGCCTCGGACTGTCTGGGGGCTACACCTTC

v_call: TRBV6-5
j_call: TRBJ1-2
clone_size: NA
d_call: NA
cdr3_aa: CASSLDSRLGGGYTF
cdr3_nt: TGTGCCAGCAGCTTGGACAGCCGTTTAGGTGGTGGCTACACCTTC

v_call: TRBV5-4
j_call: TRBJ2-7
clone_size: once
d_call: NA
cdr3_aa: CASSLGSQGPLRTYEQYF
cdr3_nt: TGTGCCAGCAGCTTGGGGTCACAAGGGCCCCTAAGGACCTACGAGCAGTACTTC

v_call: TRBV5-4
j_call: TRBJ2-7
clone_size: NA
d_call: TRBD2
cdr3_aa: CASSWGTSGYEQYF
cdr3_nt: TGTGCCAGCAGCTGGGGGACTAGCGGATACGAGCAGTACTTC

v_call: TRBV5-4
j_call: TRBJ1-1
clone_size: NA
d_call: NA
cdr3_aa: CASSLGQRNTEAFF
cdr3_nt: TGTGCCAGCAGCTTAGGACAGAGGAACACTGAAGCTTTCTTT

v_call: TRBV23-1
j_call: TRBJ1-4
clone_size: once
d_call: TRBD1
cdr3_aa: CASSQSNRGDEKLFF
cdr3_nt: TGCGCCAGCAGTCAATCGAACAGGGGCGACGAAAAACTGTTTTTT

v_call: TRBV6-5
j_call: TRBJ2-7
clone_size: NA
d_call: NA
cdr3_aa: CASSYSEGSEYEQYF
cdr3_nt: TGTGCCAGCAGTTACTCGGAAGGGAGCGAATACGAGCAGTACTTC

v_call: TRBV5-1
j_call: TRBJ2-2
clone_size: few
d_call: NA
cdr3_aa: CASSLSQSTGELFF
cdr3_nt: TGCGCCAGCAGCTTGTCACAGAGCACCGGGGAGCTGTTTTTT